This is a list of T cell receptor beta chains from one sample in a study of identical twins. TCRdb fed the 5' RACE reads into MiXCR, producing one record per CDR3 protein. The sample lists roughly 1,500,000 distinct CDR3 sequences; more than 30% were seen once. Sequencing was done on a sample of cord blood. These receptors were obtained from a newborn girl in good health. Both conserved end residues are part of each CDR3. The order of the fields is CDR3 protein, CDR3 DNA, clone size, J gene, CDR3 length, D gene, V gene. The D gene is left open where the match is weak. The size field is filled for only some rows; it gives once, few, many or a size class.

CDR3: CSARDVGQGREQYF
DNA: TGCAGTGCTAGAGATGTGGGACAGGGCCGGGAGCAGTACTTC
size: -
J: TRBJ2-5
length: 14
D: TRBD1
V: TRBV20-1

CDR3: CASRRTGEKLFF
DNA: TGTGCCAGCCGCCGGACGGGGGAAAAACTGTTTTTT
size: few
J: TRBJ1-4
length: 12
D: -
V: TRBV6-1

CDR3: CATSRGRQGYEQYF
DNA: TGTGCCACCAGCAGAGGTCGACAGGGCTACGAGCAGTACTTC
size: few
J: TRBJ2-7
length: 14
D: TRBD1
V: TRBV15

CDR3: CASSPNIADTQYF
DNA: TGCGCCAGCAGCCCGAATATTGCAGATACGCAGTATTTT
size: -
J: TRBJ2-3
length: 13
D: -
V: TRBV4-1

CDR3: CASSDERVRTGELFF
DNA: TGTGCCAGCAGTGACGAAAGGGTGAGGACCGGGGAGCTGTTTTTT
size: -
J: TRBJ2-2
length: 15
D: -
V: TRBV6-1

CDR3: CASSQDYRYGQYF
DNA: TGTGCCAGCAGCCAGGACTACCGATACGGGCAGTACTTC
size: few
J: TRBJ2-4
length: 13
D: -
V: TRBV3-1

CDR3: CASSLTGQGYTF
DNA: TGCGCCAGCAGCTTGACAGGTCAAGGCTACACCTTC
size: few
J: TRBJ1-2
length: 12
D: -
V: TRBV5-1

CDR3: CASSRTLGFHNEQFF
DNA: TGTGCCAGCAGCCGAACCCTCGGATTCCACAATGAGCAGTTCTTC
size: many
J: TRBJ2-1
length: 15
D: -
V: TRBV6-2/TRBV6-3

CDR3: CASSSYRDRGNCGYTF
DNA: TGTGCCAGCAGCTCGTACCGGGACAGGGGGAACTGTGGCTACACCTTC
size: -
J: TRBJ1-2
length: 16
D: TRBD1
V: TRBV13

CDR3: CAISGATYYEQYF
DNA: TGTGCCATCAGTGGGGCGACTTACTACGAGCAGTACTTC
size: many
J: TRBJ2-7
length: 13
D: -
V: TRBV10-3

CDR3: CASRQTASPSSYNEQFF
DNA: TGCGCCAGCAGACAAACGGCCTCCCCGAGCTCCTACAATGAGCAGTTCTTC
size: few
J: TRBJ2-1
length: 17
D: -
V: TRBV5-1

CDR3: CASSVFGQETQYF
DNA: TGTGCCAGCAGCGTATTCGGTCAAGAGACCCAGTACTTC
size: few
J: TRBJ2-5
length: 13
D: -
V: TRBV9

CDR3: CASTGQSPYNSPPHF
DNA: TGTGCCAGCACCGGACAGAGCCCCTATAATTCACCCCCCCACTTT
size: -
J: TRBJ1-6
length: 15
D: -
V: TRBV6-2/TRBV6-3

CDR3: CASTRTGSNQPQHF
DNA: TGTGCCAGCACACGGACAGGGAGCAATCAGCCCCAGCATTTT
size: -
J: TRBJ1-5
length: 14
D: TRBD1
V: TRBV12-3/TRBV12-4

CDR3: CASRRGGPYGYTF
DNA: TGTGCCAGCAGAAGGGGGGGACCCTATGGCTACACCTTC
size: -
J: TRBJ1-2
length: 13
D: -
V: TRBV6-6

CDR3: CSASGAGGYVDTQYF
DNA: TGCAGTGCTAGCGGGGCGGGGGGGTACGTGGATACGCAGTATTTT
size: -
J: TRBJ2-3
length: 15
D: TRBD2
V: TRBV20-1

CDR3: CASSLGGVGTGELFF
DNA: TGTGCCAGCAGCTTGGGGGGAGTTGGTACCGGGGAGCTGTTTTTT
size: -
J: TRBJ2-2
length: 15
D: -
V: TRBV7-2

CDR3: CASSLAPRGSLTRELFF
DNA: TGTGCCAGCAGCTTAGCCCCCCGGGGTAGCCTGACGCGGGAGCTGTTTTTT
size: -
J: TRBJ2-2
length: 17
D: -
V: TRBV7-9

CDR3: CASSPRLTSGSGNEQYF
DNA: TGTGCCAGCTCACCACGCCTGACTAGCGGGAGTGGCAATGAGCAGTACTTC
size: few
J: TRBJ2-7
length: 17
D: TRBD2
V: TRBV18

CDR3: CSAANRGGWADTQYF
DNA: TGCAGTGCGGCCAACCGGGGGGGCTGGGCAGATACGCAGTATTTT
size: -
J: TRBJ2-3
length: 15
D: TRBD2
V: TRBV20-1

CDR3: CASSPRLAGYRTGELFF
DNA: TGTGCCAGCAGTCCCCGACTAGCGGGGTATAGAACCGGGGAGCTGTTTTTT
size: -
J: TRBJ2-2
length: 17
D: TRBD2
V: TRBV27

CDR3: CASSVRVAGTTDTQYF
DNA: TGTGCCAGCAGCGTACGAGTAGCGGGGACCACAGATACGCAGTATTTT
size: -
J: TRBJ2-3
length: 16
D: TRBD2
V: TRBV9

CDR3: CASSHYSQGLSSYEQYF
DNA: TGTGCCAGCAGTCACTATTCACAGGGACTAAGCTCCTACGAGCAGTACTTC
size: few
J: TRBJ2-7
length: 17
D: -
V: TRBV3-1

CDR3: CSARRDRVNEQFF
DNA: TGCAGTGCTAGACGGGACAGGGTGAATGAGCAGTTCTTC
size: -
J: TRBJ2-1
length: 13
D: TRBD1
V: TRBV20-1

CDR3: CASSQGDRGRLNTEAFF
DNA: TGTGCCAGCAGCCAAGGGGACAGGGGGCGTTTGAACACTGAAGCTTTCTTT
size: -
J: TRBJ1-1
length: 17
D: TRBD1
V: TRBV4-2

CDR3: CASSQVGPRRQETQYF
DNA: TGTGCCAGCAGCCAAGTAGGACCCCGAAGGCAAGAGACCCAGTACTTC
size: -
J: TRBJ2-5
length: 16
D: -
V: TRBV14

CDR3: CASSPGLAGAPSHEQYF
DNA: TGTGCCAGCAGCCCTGGACTAGCGGGGGCCCCCTCCCATGAGCAGTACTTC
size: -
J: TRBJ2-7
length: 17
D: TRBD2
V: TRBV5-4

CDR3: CASTAQFF
DNA: TGTGCCAGCACCGCCCAGTTCTTC
size: many
J: TRBJ2-1
length: 8
D: -
V: TRBV2

CDR3: CSARDMSKANYGYTF
DNA: TGCAGTGCTAGAGATATGAGTAAGGCTAACTATGGCTACACCTTC
size: many
J: TRBJ1-2
length: 15
D: -
V: TRBV20-1

CDR3: CSARDPKRSGNEQFF
DNA: TGCAGTGCTAGGGACCCCAAGCGGTCCGGCAATGAGCAGTTCTTC
size: -
J: TRBJ2-1
length: 15
D: -
V: TRBV20-1

CDR3: CASSARGTPGSTDTQYF
DNA: TGCGCCAGCAGCGCCCGGGGGACTCCTGGCTCCACAGATACGCAGTATTTT
size: -
J: TRBJ2-3
length: 17
D: -
V: TRBV5-1

CDR3: CSVEEGTSYEQYF
DNA: TGCAGCGTTGAAGAGGGCACCTCCTACGAGCAGTACTTC
size: -
J: TRBJ2-7
length: 13
D: -
V: TRBV29-1

CDR3: CSARMLGGPYNEQFF
DNA: TGCAGTGCTAGAATGTTAGGGGGCCCCTACAATGAGCAGTTCTTC
size: -
J: TRBJ2-1
length: 15
D: TRBD1
V: TRBV20-1

CDR3: CASSSLAGTGDTEAFF
DNA: TGTGCCAGCAGTTCCCTCGCCGGGACAGGGGATACTGAAGCTTTCTTT
size: -
J: TRBJ1-1
length: 16
D: TRBD1
V: TRBV28

CDR3: CASSRQDRVLNQPQHF
DNA: TGTGCCAGTAGTCGACAGGACAGGGTACTCAATCAGCCCCAGCATTTT
size: -
J: TRBJ1-5
length: 16
D: TRBD1
V: TRBV2

CDR3: CASSGTSDNNEQYF
DNA: TGTGCCAGCAGTGGGACTAGCGACAACAATGAGCAGTACTTC
size: -
J: TRBJ2-4
length: 14
D: TRBD2
V: TRBV28

CDR3: CAISESSTGTTNEKLFF
DNA: TGTGCCATCAGTGAGTCCTCGACAGGGACAACTAATGAAAAACTGTTTTTT
size: few
J: TRBJ1-4
length: 17
D: TRBD1
V: TRBV10-3

CDR3: CAWNLDRDSPLHF
DNA: TGTGCCTGGAACTTGGACAGGGATTCACCCCTCCACTTT
size: few
J: TRBJ1-6
length: 13
D: TRBD1
V: TRBV30

CDR3: CASSAEYEQYF
DNA: TGCGCCAGCAGTGCCGAATACGAGCAGTACTTC
size: many
J: TRBJ2-7
length: 11
D: -
V: TRBV5-1

CDR3: CASSRVGGNYGYTF
DNA: TGTGCCAGCAGCCGAGTAGGAGGGAACTATGGCTACACCTTC
size: -
J: TRBJ1-2
length: 14
D: -
V: TRBV4-2

CDR3: CASSGLPDTDTQYF
DNA: TGCGCCAGCAGCGGACTACCGGATACAGATACGCAGTATTTT
size: -
J: TRBJ2-3
length: 14
D: -
V: TRBV5-1

CDR3: CASSYNPTGNEQYF
DNA: TGTGCCAGCAGTTACAACCCGACAGGGAACGAGCAGTACTTC
size: -
J: TRBJ2-7
length: 14
D: TRBD1
V: TRBV6-2/TRBV6-3

CDR3: CAITKTDPQYF
DNA: TGTGCCATCACGAAAACAGATCCGCAGTATTTT
size: many
J: TRBJ2-3
length: 11
D: -
V: TRBV7-2

CDR3: CASSQDWNIGSPLHF
DNA: TGTGCCAGCAGCCAAGATTGGAACATCGGTTCACCCCTCCACTTT
size: -
J: TRBJ1-6
length: 15
D: -
V: TRBV3-1

CDR3: CASSFPGLDPLTSYEQYF
DNA: TGTGCCAGCAGCTTTCCGGGACTAGATCCTCTTACCTCCTACGAGCAGTACTTC
size: few
J: TRBJ2-7
length: 18
D: TRBD2
V: TRBV5-4

CDR3: CASGLTLAGGPWVSDEQFF
DNA: TGTGCTAGTGGTTTAACGCTAGCGGGAGGGCCGTGGGTTAGCGATGAGCAGTTCTTC
size: -
J: TRBJ2-1
length: 19
D: TRBD2
V: TRBV12-5

CDR3: CASSLPPTGIYEQYF
DNA: TGTGCCAGCAGTTTACCCCCAACAGGTATTTACGAGCAGTACTTC
size: few
J: TRBJ2-7
length: 15
D: -
V: TRBV12-3/TRBV12-4

CDR3: CASSLRLGLSTGELFF
DNA: TGTGCCAGCAGCCTCCGACTAGGCCTAAGTACCGGGGAGCTGTTTTTT
size: -
J: TRBJ2-2
length: 16
D: -
V: TRBV11-2

CDR3: CASSGDGSSIYNEQFF
DNA: TGCGCCAGCAGTGGGGATGGGTCATCGATCTACAATGAGCAGTTCTTC
size: -
J: TRBJ2-1
length: 16
D: -
V: TRBV10-1

CDR3: CASSPSLGTGNIQYF
DNA: TGCGCCAGCAGCCCCTCGTTGGGCACAGGAAACATTCAGTACTTC
size: -
J: TRBJ2-4
length: 15
D: -
V: TRBV4-1

CDR3: CSVTLGRSTDTQYF
DNA: TGCAGTGTTACGTTGGGGCGTAGCACAGATACGCAGTATTTT
size: -
J: TRBJ2-3
length: 14
D: -
V: TRBV20-1

CDR3: CASSQPLQGVSQPQHF
DNA: TGTGCCAGCAGCCAACCCCTTCAGGGGGTGAGTCAGCCCCAGCATTTT
size: few
J: TRBJ1-5
length: 16
D: TRBD1
V: TRBV4-2

CDR3: CSVDPRQGKQETQYF
DNA: TGCAGCGTTGACCCCCGACAGGGAAAACAAGAGACCCAGTACTTC
size: many
J: TRBJ2-5
length: 15
D: TRBD1
V: TRBV29-1

CDR3: CATKTGGGNQPQHF
DNA: TGTGCCACCAAGACAGGAGGGGGCAATCAGCCCCAGCATTTT
size: few
J: TRBJ1-5
length: 14
D: -
V: TRBV28

CDR3: CASGDSYEQYF
DNA: TGTGCCAGCGGAGACTCCTACGAGCAGTACTTC
size: many
J: TRBJ2-7
length: 11
D: -
V: TRBV4-2

CDR3: CASSSPGTEQFF
DNA: TGTGCCAGCAGCAGTCCCGGGACAGAGCAGTTCTTC
size: -
J: TRBJ2-1
length: 12
D: -
V: TRBV12-3/TRBV12-4

CDR3: CEKDRGNEQFF
DNA: TGTGAAAAGGACAGGGGAAATGAGCAGTTCTTC
size: few
J: TRBJ2-1
length: 11
D: TRBD1
V: TRBV6-4

CDR3: CASSPYVYQETQYF
DNA: TGTGCCAGCAGCCCCTACGTGTACCAAGAGACCCAGTACTTC
size: few
J: TRBJ2-5
length: 14
D: -
V: TRBV12-3/TRBV12-4

CDR3: CATSDGLAGELFF
DNA: TGTGCCACCAGTGACGGACTAGCCGGGGAGCTGTTTTTT
size: -
J: TRBJ2-2
length: 13
D: TRBD2
V: TRBV24-1

CDR3: CASSQPTGRAYNEQFF
DNA: TGCGCCAGCAGCCAACCCACCGGGCGCGCCTACAATGAGCAGTTCTTC
size: few
J: TRBJ2-1
length: 16
D: -
V: TRBV4-1